Listed below are T cell receptor beta chains from one sample, sequenced in a study of T cell repertoires in cytomegalovirus infection. One entry per CDR3 protein results from TCRdb running MiXCR on the reads. The table lists a few hundred thousand distinct CDR3 sequences, roughly a sixth of them singletons, with more than 10% in the top ten. Sequenced sample: PBMCs. These receptors were obtained from a human donor in good health (CMV status not recorded). Some clones in this sample may be carry-over from other donors' samples. CDR3s include the opening cysteine and the closing phenylalanine or tryptophan. A D gene is named only where the DNA matches it firmly. Expanded clones are given a class, and other clones once, few, many or no size at all.

abundance | j_gene | d_gene | v_gene | CDR3aa | CDR3nt
. | TRBJ1-6 | TRBD1 | TRBV12-3/TRBV12-4 | CASKTDRGKFNF | TGTGCCAGCAAAACGGACAGGGGGAAGTTCAACTTT
many | TRBJ2-3 | . | TRBV12-3/TRBV12-4 | CASAGAITDTQYF | TGTGCCAGCGCCGGGGCCATCACAGATACGCAGTATTTT
. | TRBJ1-2 | TRBD1 | TRBV27 | CASSPRTGFNYGYTF | TGTGCCAGCAGTCCCAGGACAGGGTTTAACTATGGCTACACCTTC
few | TRBJ1-5 | . | TRBV6-1 | CASSYYGGGQPQHF | TGTGCCAGCAGTTATTACGGGGGGGGTCAGCCCCAGCATTTT
. | TRBJ2-3 | TRBD2 | TRBV3-1 | CASSQDHTSGSTDTQYF | TGTGCCAGCAGCCAAGATCATACTAGCGGGAGCACAGATACGCAGTATTTT
few | TRBJ2-1 | . | TRBV18 | CASSPRAGESTYNEQFF | TGTGCCAGCTCACCCCGGGCAGGGGAGAGTACCTACAATGAGCAGTTCTTC
many | TRBJ1-6 | TRBD1 | TRBV28 | CASSRETGYMLNSPLHF | TGTGCCAGCAGCCGTGAGACAGGGTACATGCTTAATTCACCCCTCCACTTT
. | TRBJ1-1 | TRBD1 | TRBV5-1 | CASSLGGTGEREAFF | TGCGCCAGCAGCTTGGGGGGTACAGGGGAGAGAGAAGCTTTCTTT
many | TRBJ1-3 | TRBD1 | TRBV7-2 | CASSSHTGTAGNTIYF | TGTGCCAGCAGCTCCCATACCGGGACAGCAGGAAACACCATATATTTT
. | TRBJ1-1 | . | TRBV6-5 | CASSYSGGHTEAFF | TGTGCCAGCAGTTACTCGGGGGGTCACACTGAAGCTTTCTTT
. | TRBJ1-4 | . | TRBV2 | CASKREAEKLFF | TGTGCCAGCAAGAGGGAGGCGGAAAAACTGTTTTTT
many | TRBJ2-1 | TRBD2 | TRBV7-9 | CASSRTSGVPNEQFF | TGTGCCAGCAGCCGGACTAGCGGGGTTCCCAATGAGCAGTTCTTC
. | TRBJ1-1 | . | TRBV7-9 | CASSLSVGSQGILNTEAFF | TGTGCCAGCAGCTTATCGGTTGGGTCACAAGGGATACTAAACACTGAAGCTTTCTTT
many | TRBJ2-2 | . | TRBV7-2 | CASSSRGVYTGELFF | TGTGCCAGCAGCTCACGCGGGGTTTATACCGGGGAGCTGTTTTTT
. | TRBJ2-1 | . | TRBV12-3/TRBV12-4 | CASSSSQGGNEQFF | TGTGCCAGCAGCTCATCACAGGGGGGGAATGAGCAGTTCTTC
. | TRBJ2-3 | . | TRBV2 | CASHKSTGSPTDTQYF | TGTGCCAGCCACAAGAGTACCGGGTCTCCCACAGATACGCAGTATTTT
. | TRBJ2-2 | TRBD1 | TRBV7-6 | CASSRDRGHDGELFF | TGTGCCAGCAGCCGCGACAGGGGGCATGACGGGGAGCTGTTTTTT
few | TRBJ1-2 | TRBD1 | TRBV5-6 | CASSEWDRTNYGYTF | TGTGCCAGCAGCGAATGGGACAGAACAAACTATGGCTACACCTTC
. | TRBJ1-6 | . | TRBV7-2 | CASSLAQQAPLHF | TGTGCCAGCAGCTTAGCGCAGCAGGCTCCCCTCCACTTT
many | TRBJ2-5 | . | TRBV20-1 | CSAGPGGQETQYF | TGCAGTGCTGGCCCCGGGGGGCAGGAGACCCAGTACTTC
many | TRBJ1-2 | . | TRBV7-2 | CASSSWGGEMGYTF | TGTGCCAGCAGCTCCTGGGGAGGGGAAATGGGCTACACCTTC
few | TRBJ1-1 | . | TRBV7-9 | CASSLGTVRLRTEAFF | TGTGCCAGCAGCTTAGGTACAGTCCGACTTCGCACTGAAGCTTTCTTT
few | TRBJ2-5 | . | TRBV7-2 | CASSLAGGGGQETQYF | TGTGCCAGCAGCTTAGCAGGGGGCGGGGGGCAAGAGACCCAGTACTTC
many | TRBJ2-7 | . | TRBV7-2 | CASSFISGLIYEQYF | TGTGCCAGCAGCTTTATCTCAGGCCTGATCTACGAGCAGTACTTC
many | TRBJ2-1 | . | TRBV25-1 | CASSEPGLNYNEQFF | TGTGCCAGCAGTGAGCCCGGGCTGAACTACAATGAGCAGTTCTTC
. | TRBJ1-4 | . | TRBV5-6 | CASSQYSRGANEKLFF | TGTGCCAGCAGCCAATACTCCAGGGGTGCTAATGAAAAACTGTTTTTT
few | TRBJ2-3 | . | TRBV6-1 | CASSEEGRDTQYF | TGTGCCAGCAGTGAAGAGGGGCGAGATACGCAGTATTTT
few | TRBJ1-6 | . | TRBV6-2/TRBV6-3 | CASSYQGDRTPLHF | TGTGCCAGCAGTTACCAGGGAGATAGGACACCCCTCCACTTT